Each of the 19 T cell receptor beta chains below was sequenced from the same sample in a study of T cells expressing NK-cell markers (dated by TCRdb to the early 2020s). The library was built by means of 5' RACE. The reads were generated on an Illumina HiSeq 2000. TCRdb reprocessed the sequencing reads and holds a single record per CDR3 protein sequence, with no DNA. The sample's table lists a count of 350,000 to 400,000 distinct CDR3 sequences. The ten largest clones capture around 11% of the sample. Input material: blood T cells: a sorted CD56 or NKG2C T cell subset, CD4+ or CD8+ T cells, or bulk PBMC T cells (not recorded which). The origin of the receptors is a woman aged 50 to 60 in good health. Donor details come from another sample of the same person, matched by shared clones.

The chain is built from TRBV7-3 and TRBJ1-2. The CDR3 is 17 residues long. Per the germline V gene, CDR1 is SGHTA and CDR2 is FQGTGA. Here the CDR3 reads CASSLRRAQKPSYGYTF.

This chain connects TRBV20-1 to TRBJ2-7; TCRdb's assignment of TRBD2 cannot be checked, as there is no DNA. The CDR3 consists of 15 residues. Germline CDR1 and CDR2: DFQATT and SNEGSKA (reference sequence). The CDR3 region is CSARDWEREVAEQYF.

The gene calls are TRBV5-1 and TRBJ2-2; TCRdb reports TRBD1, a call that lacks DNA to check it against. Germline V gene lookup returns CDR1 SGHRS and CDR2 YFSETQ. The CDR3 sequence is 18 residues long. The CDR3 sequence: CASSFKGTESPNTGELFF.

This chain's CDR3 is CASSPGGAGVGEQYF. This chain connects TRBV6-5 to TRBJ2-7; TCRdb's D gene call, TRBD2, goes unchecked for lack of DNA. Per the germline V gene, CDR1 is MNHEY and CDR2 is SVGAGI. The CDR3 has 15 amino acids.

The V gene is TRBV10-2, the J gene TRBJ2-3; TCRdb selects TRBD2, and the lack of DNA leaves this call unchecked. This CDR3 spans 15 amino acids. The germline gives CDR1 WSHSY, CDR2 SAAADI. Here the CDR3 reads CATSIRGTETDTQYF.

The chain joins TRBV5-1 to TRBJ2-3; with no DNA, the TCRdb D assignment of TRBD2 cannot be verified. The CDR3 is 16 amino acids. The V gene's germline CDR1 is SGHRS and CDR2 YFSETQ. The chain's CDR3 is CASSPGGMAGPNTQYF. Variable domain in full (rest from reference TRBV5-1 and TRBJ2-3): KAGVTQTPRYLIKTRGQQVTLSCSPISGHRSVSWYQQTPGQGLQFLFEYFSETQRNKGNFPGRFSGRQFSNSRSEMNVSTLELGDSALYLCASSPGGMAGPNTQYFGPGTRLTVL.

The genes are TRBV7-9 and TRBJ2-2. CDR1 is SEHNR, CDR2 FQNEAQ, per germline (reference sequence). The CDR3 sequence is 17 residues long. Here the CDR3 reads CASSARSWQTNTGELFF.

The V gene is TRBV5-1, the J gene TRBJ2-3; TCRdb lists TRBD1, though no DNA is available to test this call. The germline V gene encodes CDR1 SGHRS and CDR2 YFSETQ. This CDR3 comprises 15 residues. CDR3 sequence reads: CASSLVRRDTDTQYF.

The V call is TRBV27, the J call TRBJ2-3; TCRdb selects TRBD1, and the lack of DNA leaves this call unchecked. There are 15 residues in the CDR3. CDR1 MNHEY and CDR2 SMNVEV come from the germline V gene (reference sequence). CDR3 amino acids: CASSLNRGSTDTQYF.

V and J are TRBV29-1 and TRBJ2-1; the D call from TCRdb, TRBD2, cannot be confirmed without DNA. The CDR3 consists of 14 residues. Per the germline V gene, CDR1 is SQVTM and CDR2 is ANQGSEA. CDR3 protein: CSVLAGGLSNEQFF.

The V and J genes are TRBV10-3 and TRBJ2-4. The germline V gene encodes CDR1 ENHRY and CDR2 SYGVKD. This CDR3 is built from 13 residues. CDR3 residues: CAISPGDFNIQYF.

The chain has TRBV2 and TRBJ2-3; TCRdb reports TRBD2, a call that lacks DNA to check it against. CDR3 length equals 17 residues. Per the germline V gene, CDR1 is SNHLY and CDR2 is FYNNEI. The CDR3 loop reads CASSGIGTSGRGDTQYF. The full variable domain, in which reference TRBV2 and TRBJ2-3 provide the parts outside the CDR3, is EPEVTQTPSHQVTQMGQEVILRCVPISNHLYFYWYRQILGQKVEFLVSFYNNEISEKSEIFDDQFSVERPDGSNFTLKIRSTKLEDSAMYFCASSGIGTSGRGDTQYFGPGTRLTVL.

This chain links TRBV12-3 or TRBV12-4 with TRBJ2-7. The CDR3 totals 11 residues. The chain's CDR3 is CASSLGPGRDF.

CDR3 loop: CASSAWTTAGTQYF. The chain joins TRBV7-3 to TRBJ2-5. The length of the CDR3 is 14 residues. The germline CDR1 and CDR2 sequences are SGHTA and FQGTGA.

The chain links TRBV7-9 to TRBJ2-3; TCRdb picks TRBD2, but there is no DNA to check that call. The CDR3 is made up of 16 amino acids. CDR1 is SEHNR and CDR2 is FQNEAQ in the germline V gene (reference sequence). CDR3 sequence reads: CASRRSGRAGTDTQYF.

The chain is built from TRBV18 and TRBJ1-2. The CDR3 runs 15 residues. Germline CDR1 KGHSH, CDR2 LQKENI. CDR3: CASSPPGERDYGYTF. Based on the CDR3 plus reference TRBV18 and TRBJ1-2, the full variable domain is NAGVMQNPRHLVRRRGQEARLRCSPMKGHSHVYWYRQLPEEGLKFMVYLQKENIIDESGMPKERFSAEFPKEGPSILRIQQVVRGDSAAYFCASSPPGERDYGYTFGSGTRLTVV.

V is TRBV29-1 and J is TRBJ2-3; no DNA is available, so the TRBD2 call from TCRdb remains unchecked. The germline gives CDR1 SQVTM, CDR2 ANQGSEA. The CDR3 extends over 17 amino acids. CDR3: CSVDGGLAGVGTDTQYF.

CDR3 amino acids: CAERLSSRNEQFF. The gene calls are TRBV7-9 and TRBJ2-1; the TRBD2 assignment by TCRdb is unverifiable without DNA. Per germline, CDR1 SEHNR and CDR2 FQNEAQ (reference sequence). The CDR3 runs to 13 residues.

The V and J genes are TRBV29-1 and TRBJ1-4; the TCRdb D gene call, TRBD1, has no DNA to confirm it. CDR3 size: 13 residues. Germline-derived CDR1 and CDR2 are SQVTM and ANQGSEA. This CDR3 is CSVMSRANEKLFF.